The clone carrying this TCR beta chain was observed at least ten times. What it recognizes is unknown. The TCR beta CDR3 regions underwent amplification using RNA transcripts as the source. Using the HTBI primer set, a first-round RT-PCR was run on the TCR CDR3. MiXCR, applied by TCRdb to the multiplex PCR reads, yields one record per CDR3 protein. Altogether hundreds of thousands of distinct CDR3 sequences are present, 13% being singletons, with the ten largest covering over 8.5%. These data belong to a study of T cells in Graves' hyperthyroidism and ophthalmopathy. Study results and limitations: Ophthalmopathy onset followed model prediction by a median roughly 6.5 months.

Trimming at V came to 3 bases and at J to 4 bases, leaving 3 bases not matched to a gene. This CDR3 has 15 residues. Looked up from germline, CDR1 is SEHNR and CDR2 is FQNEAQ (reference sequence). The receptor comes from a woman younger than 30 with Graves' hyperthyroidism. The gene calls are TRBV7-9 and TRBJ1-1; TRBD1 aligns across 12 bases. Sequenced input: blood. DNA of the CDR3: TGTGCCAGCAGCTTTGGGACAGGGGGCTTCACTGAAGCTTTCTTT. Amino acids: CASSFGTGGFTEAFF. The full variable domain, completed using reference TRBV7-9 and TRBJ1-1, is DTGVSQNPRHKITKRGQNVTFRCDPISEHNRLYWYRQTLGQGPEFLTYFQNEAQLEKSRLLSDRFSAERPKGSFSTLEIQRTEQGDSAMYLCASSFGTGGFTEAFFGQGTRLTVV.